A selection of T cell receptor beta chains follows, all from one sample in a study of blood T cell repertoires in COVID-19. The repertoire was sequenced with immunoSEQ multiplex PCR; TCRdb's copy has only in-frame clones and lacks some. This repertoire shows under 200,000 clones, 70% to 90% found once; its top ten account for just under 2.5%. Sequencing used peripheral blood. The receptors derive from a middle-aged man with active or convalescent COVID-19. Each CDR3 is given without its conserved first and last residue. The D gene is left open where the match is weak.

d_call,v_call,j_call,cdr3_aa
.,TRBV7-8,TRBJ2-2,ASSFTVLGAAGELF
TRBD1,TRBV27,TRBJ2-6,ASSLSRTGQRFVASGANVLT
.,TRBV9,TRBJ1-4,ASSASSATNEKLF
.,TRBV4-1,TRBJ1-5,ASSQDLGGQSYSNQPQH
.,TRBV6-5,TRBJ1-3,ASSPGYSGNTIY
.,TRBV19,TRBJ2-3,AVSRAGSTDTQY
.,TRBV5-1,TRBJ1-2,ASSLNEQGGYT
.,TRBV10-1,TRBJ2-7,ASRPRQGTTYEQY
TRBD1,TRBV7-3,TRBJ2-1,ASSHIGGPRNEQF
TRBD1,TRBV3-1/TRBV3-2,TRBJ1-1,ASSQARRTQIRQGPTPLEAF
.,TRBV30,TRBJ1-3,AWSVPVSSGNTIY
.,TRBV7-7,TRBJ2-5,ASSPTDLSETQY
.,TRBV19,TRBJ1-2,ASTPRWGFSYGYT
TRBD1,TRBV5-4,TRBJ2-3,ASSGGQGETDTQY
.,TRBV4-1,TRBJ1-2,ASSQQGSYGYT
TRBD1,TRBV7-6,TRBJ2-5,ASSLRGEGAHEETQY
.,TRBV4-3,TRBJ2-3,ASSQGGSPMRDTQY
TRBD1,TRBV6-5,TRBJ2-1,ASRDYDGQVLL
.,TRBV2,TRBJ1-2,ASSDETKLPYGYT
.,TRBV7-2,TRBJ1-2,ASSLSSGAVGGYT
.,TRBV6-5,TRBJ1-1,ASTSTEAF
TRBD1,TRBV29-1,TRBJ2-7,SVRGQGYEQY
TRBD1,TRBV19,TRBJ1-1,ASSHGQANTEAF
.,TRBV27,TRBJ1-6,ATQRGINSPLH
.,TRBV28,TRBJ1-2,ASSNSFYGYT
TRBD1,TRBV4-1,TRBJ2-1,ASSQFGTGLDEQF
.,TRBV3-1/TRBV3-2,TRBJ2-5,ASSHPPGVLETQY
.,TRBV10-1,TRBJ1-4,ASSGGLPGEKLF
TRBD2,TRBV29-1,TRBJ2-1,SVAPRLAGEQF
TRBD1,TRBV5-6,TRBJ1-5,ASSLMIRGAGQPQH
.,TRBV6-5,TRBJ1-1,ASSYSPGNTEAF
.,TRBV13,TRBJ1-1,ASSLGSTEAF
.,TRBV7-9,TRBJ1-4,ASSDAGEKLF
.,TRBV6-5,TRBJ1-2,ASSFREGFYGYT
.,TRBV9,TRBJ1-2,ASSQTGYGYT
.,TRBV5-1,TRBJ1-1,ASSLGSQGLDTEAF
.,TRBV5-3,TRBJ1-1,ARSLTGTEAF
.,TRBV27,TRBJ1-5,ASSSGERGEGQPQH
TRBD2,TRBV6-2/TRBV6-3,TRBJ2-2,ASSYTGTSLVGELF
TRBD1,TRBV6-5,TRBJ1-5,ASILGTGQGPQH
.,TRBV12-5,TRBJ1-1,ASGLGPSGWRAF
TRBD2,TRBV3-1/TRBV3-2,TRBJ2-3,ASTPRAGVDTQY
.,TRBV5-4,TRBJ1-2,ASSWTGTLANYGYT
.,TRBV24-1,TRBJ1-5,ATSDSKGGAFTQPQH
TRBD1,TRBV7-9,TRBJ2-3,ASGTGVGDTQY
.,TRBV4-1,TRBJ2-2,ASSSPPRGVTGELF
TRBD2,TRBV5-1,TRBJ2-1,ASSPSPSAGREF
TRBD1,TRBV4-3,TRBJ2-7,ASSQDGDSDEQY
TRBD1,TRBV29-1,TRBJ1-1,SERQGAF
.,TRBV7-9,TRBJ2-6,ASSLQGLLSSGANVLT
TRBD1,TRBV5-1,TRBJ2-2,ASSLQIRDRGLLVSGELF
.,TRBV7-2,TRBJ2-2,ASSSDTGELF
.,TRBV5-5,TRBJ2-3,ASSFQASSTDTQY
.,TRBV18,TRBJ1-4,ASSPNIGDEKLF